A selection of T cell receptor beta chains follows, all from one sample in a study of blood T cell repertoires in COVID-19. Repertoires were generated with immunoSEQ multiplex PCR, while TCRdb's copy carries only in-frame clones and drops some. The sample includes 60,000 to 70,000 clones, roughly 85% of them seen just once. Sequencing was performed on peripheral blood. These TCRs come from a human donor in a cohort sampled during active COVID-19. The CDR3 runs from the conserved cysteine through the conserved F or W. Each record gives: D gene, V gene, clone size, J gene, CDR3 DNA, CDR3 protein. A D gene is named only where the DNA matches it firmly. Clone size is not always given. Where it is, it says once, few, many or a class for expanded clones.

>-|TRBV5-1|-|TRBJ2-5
TGCGCCAGCAGCTTGGTAGAGGGTGGCCAAGAGACCCAGTACTTC
CASSLVEGGQETQYF
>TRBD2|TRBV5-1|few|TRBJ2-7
TGCGCCAGCAGCTCGGGACTAGCGGGGGGCCCTAATCTCTACGAGCAGTACTTC
CASSSGLAGGPNLYEQYF
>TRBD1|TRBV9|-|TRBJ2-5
TGTGCCAGCAGCGTGGGGACAGGGACGTTAGAGACCCAGTACTTC
CASSVGTGTLETQYF
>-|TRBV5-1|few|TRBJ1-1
TGCGCCAGCAGCAAGACAGTACCGAACACTGAAGCTTTCTTT
CASSKTVPNTEAFF
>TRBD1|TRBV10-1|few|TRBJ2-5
TGCGCCAGCAACCGGGACAGGGGAGAGACCCAGTACTTC
CASNRDRGETQYF
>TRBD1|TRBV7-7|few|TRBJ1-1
TGTGCTAGCAGCCCCGACAGGGGGGCTGAAGCTTTCTTT
CASSPDRGAEAFF
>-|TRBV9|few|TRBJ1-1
TGTGCCAGCAGCGTAAGGGTCGGACAGGAAGCTTTCTTT
CASSVRVGQEAFF
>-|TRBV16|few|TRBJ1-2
TGTGCCAGCAGCCGTGGGGCAGGGACTGATGGCTACACCTTC
CASSRGAGTDGYTF
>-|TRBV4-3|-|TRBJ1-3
TGCGCCAGCAGCCAAGCGGCAGGACAGGGAAACACCATATATTTT
CASSQAAGQGNTIYF
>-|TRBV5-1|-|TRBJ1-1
TGCGCCAGCAGCTTAAGTCCGGGGGGCATGCCTTACGCTTTCTTT
CASSLSPGGMPYAFF
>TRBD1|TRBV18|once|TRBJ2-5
TGTGCCAGCTCACCCACCGGGACAGTCCAAGAGACCCAGTACTTC
CASSPTGTVQETQYF
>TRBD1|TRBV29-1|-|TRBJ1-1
TGCAGCGTTAGCGACAGGGGTTACACTGAAGCTTTCTTT
CSVSDRGYTEAFF
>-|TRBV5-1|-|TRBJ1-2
TGCGCCAGCAGCTTGGACGCGTCTTCCCAACGCTACACCTTC
CASSLDASSQRYTF
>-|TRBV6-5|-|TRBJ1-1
TGTGCCAGCAGTTCACAGCCGGGGGGAGGAAACACTGAAGCTTTCTTT
CASSSQPGGGNTEAFF
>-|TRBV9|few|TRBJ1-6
TGTGCCTCCCAAGTTGGTAACGGGAATTCACCCCTCCACTTT
CASQVGNGNSPLHF
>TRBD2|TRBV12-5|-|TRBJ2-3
TGTGCTAGTGTAGCGGGGTCCACAGATACGCAGTATTTT
CASVAGSTDTQYF
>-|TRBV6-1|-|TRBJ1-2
TGTGCCAGCAGCGAAGGAGAGTATGGCTACACCTTC
CASSEGEYGYTF
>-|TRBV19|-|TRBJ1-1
TGTGCCAGTAGTATGACGGGGGTGAACACTGAAGCTTTCTTT
CASSMTGVNTEAFF
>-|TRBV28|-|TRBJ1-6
TGTGCCAGCAGTTTACGAGACCGGGCCCTCCACTTT
CASSLRDRALHF
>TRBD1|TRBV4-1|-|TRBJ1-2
TGCGCCAGCAGCACAGGGGATTTGGGTGGCTACACCTTC
CASSTGDLGGYTF
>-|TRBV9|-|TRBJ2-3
TGTGCCAGCAGCGTGTGGGGGCTGAGCACAGATACGCAGTATTTT
CASSVWGLSTDTQYF
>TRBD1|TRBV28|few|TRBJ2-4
TGTGCCAGCAGCCCTCCACACTGGGCCTCCGGGACAGCTTTAGCCAAAAACATTCAGTACTTC
CASSPPHWASGTALAKNIQYF
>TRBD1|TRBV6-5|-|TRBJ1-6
TGTGCCAGCAGTTCGGGACAGGTCGATAATTCACCCCTCCACTTT
CASSSGQVDNSPLHF
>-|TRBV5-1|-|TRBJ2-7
TGCGCCAGCAGCTTGGCAGGTTACTCCTACGAGCAGTACTTC
CASSLAGYSYEQYF
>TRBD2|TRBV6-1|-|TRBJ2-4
TGTGCCAGCAGTGCACCAGCTCTAGCGGGGGGGCAACTAGCCAAAAACATTCAGTACTTC
CASSAPALAGGQLAKNIQYF
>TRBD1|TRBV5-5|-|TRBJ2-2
TGTGCCAGCAGCTTAACCGGGACAGGGGCCACCGGGGAGCTGTTTTTT
CASSLTGTGATGELFF
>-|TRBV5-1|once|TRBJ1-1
TGCGCCAGCAGCTTAGTGGGAGGGAACACTGAAGCTTTCTTT
CASSLVGGNTEAFF
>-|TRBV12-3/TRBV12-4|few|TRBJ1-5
TGTGCCAGTACAGGGTTCATCAATCAGCCCCAGCATTTT
CASTGFINQPQHF
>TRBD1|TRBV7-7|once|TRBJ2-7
TGTGCTAGCAGCCTCCCCGGGACAGGGACTATTGGCGAGCAGTACTTC
CASSLPGTGTIGEQYF
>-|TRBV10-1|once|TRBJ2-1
TGCGCCAGCAGTGAAGGTAGTCTGATCCGGGATGAGCAGTTCTTC
CASSEGSLIRDEQFF
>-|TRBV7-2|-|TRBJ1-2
TGTGCCAGCGGGTACAACAGCGGCGGCTACACCTTC
CASGYNSGGYTF
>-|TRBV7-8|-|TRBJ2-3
TGTGCCAGCAGCCTCCTGCGGGGGCCGGCAGATACGCAGTATTTT
CASSLLRGPADTQYF
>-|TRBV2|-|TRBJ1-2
TGTGCCAGCAGCGCCGGAGATGGCTACACCTTC
CASSAGDGYTF
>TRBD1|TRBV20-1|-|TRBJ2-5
TGCAGTGCCCATGGGACAGGCCAGTACTTC
CSAHGTGQYF
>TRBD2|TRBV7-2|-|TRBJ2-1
TGTGCCAGCAGCTTAGCGCGCGGGAGGGAGCAGTTCTTC
CASSLARGREQFF
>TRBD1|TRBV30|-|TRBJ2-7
TGTGCCTGGACGCAGGGGGATCGACCCTACGAGCAGTACTTC
CAWTQGDRPYEQYF
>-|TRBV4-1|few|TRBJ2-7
TGCGCCAGCAGCCAAGGGAAACGGGGGGCGAGGTACGAGCAGTACTTC
CASSQGKRGARYEQYF
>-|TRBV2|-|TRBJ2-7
TGTGCCAGCAGTGAAGCGCTCCAGGGTTGGTACTTC
CASSEALQGWYF
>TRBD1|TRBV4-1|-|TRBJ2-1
TGCGCCAGCAGCCAAAGAACGGGACAGGGGGCTTTTAATGAGCAGTTCTTC
CASSQRTGQGAFNEQFF
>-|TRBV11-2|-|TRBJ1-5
TGTGCCAGCAGCTGGGGGGGAGGGCCCCAGCATTTT
CASSWGGGPQHF
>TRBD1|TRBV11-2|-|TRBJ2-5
TGTGCCAGCAGCCCTGACAGGGGGGGGTGGGAGACCCAGTACTTC
CASSPDRGGWETQYF
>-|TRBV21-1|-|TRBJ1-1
TGTGCCAGCAGCAAAGGGAAAGGGGGCATGAACACTGAAGCTTTCTTT
CASSKGKGGMNTEAFF
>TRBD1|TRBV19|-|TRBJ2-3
TGTGCCAGTAGTTCCAACGAAGTGGACAGGGCGAGAATTACCCAGTATTTT
CASSSNEVDRARITQYF
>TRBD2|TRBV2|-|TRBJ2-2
TGTGCCAGCAGTGTCGCGGGGGGGCGCACCGGGGAGCTGTTTTTT
CASSVAGGRTGELFF